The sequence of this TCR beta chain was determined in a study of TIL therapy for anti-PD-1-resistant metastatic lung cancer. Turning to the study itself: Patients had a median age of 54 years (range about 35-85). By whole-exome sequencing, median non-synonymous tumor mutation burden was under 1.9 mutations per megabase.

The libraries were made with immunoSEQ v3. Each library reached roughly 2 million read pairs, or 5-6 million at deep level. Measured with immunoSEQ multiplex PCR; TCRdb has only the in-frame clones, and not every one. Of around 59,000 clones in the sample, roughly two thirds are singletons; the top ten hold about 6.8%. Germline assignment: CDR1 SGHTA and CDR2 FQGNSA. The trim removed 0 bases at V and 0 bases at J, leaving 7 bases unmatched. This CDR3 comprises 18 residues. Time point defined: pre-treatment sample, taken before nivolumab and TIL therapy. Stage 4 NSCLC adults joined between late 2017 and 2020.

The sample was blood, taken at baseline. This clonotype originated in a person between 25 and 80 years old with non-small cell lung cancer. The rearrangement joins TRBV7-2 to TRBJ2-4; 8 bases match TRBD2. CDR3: CASSLASGVTLAKNIQYF. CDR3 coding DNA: TGTGCCAGCAGCTTAGCTAGCGGGGTTACCCTAGCCAAAAACATTCAGTACTTC.